This T cell receptor beta chain is drawn from a study of T cells in Graves' hyperthyroidism and ophthalmopathy. Hyperthyroidism in the patients, aged 18 to 65, was newly diagnosed and under 2 months in duration. It was RNA transcripts that yielded the amplified TCR beta CDR3 regions. An initial round of RT-PCR targeting the TCR CDR3 relied on the HTBI primer set. TCRdb used MiXCR to reprocess the multiplex PCR reads, holding one entry per CDR3 protein. This sample carries roughly 290,000 distinct CDR3 sequences, about 14% of them seen once, and the ten largest clones take more than 7.5%. This clonotype was found many times. Trimming pared 4 bases from V and 5 bases from J, leaving 17 bases between. CDR1 is DFQATT and CDR2 is SNEGSKA in the germline V gene (reference sequence). The length of the CDR3 is 14 residues.

Input material: blood. This chain links TRBV20-1 with TRBJ2-5; maybe TRBD2 (5 bases). The sequence came from a woman aged 25 to 39 with Graves' hyperthyroidism that later progressed to Graves' ophthalmopathy. CDR3 amino acids: CSAKREWDGETQYF. Here the CDR3 DNA reads TGCAGTGCTAAGAGGGAGTGGGATGGGGAGACCCAGTACTTC.